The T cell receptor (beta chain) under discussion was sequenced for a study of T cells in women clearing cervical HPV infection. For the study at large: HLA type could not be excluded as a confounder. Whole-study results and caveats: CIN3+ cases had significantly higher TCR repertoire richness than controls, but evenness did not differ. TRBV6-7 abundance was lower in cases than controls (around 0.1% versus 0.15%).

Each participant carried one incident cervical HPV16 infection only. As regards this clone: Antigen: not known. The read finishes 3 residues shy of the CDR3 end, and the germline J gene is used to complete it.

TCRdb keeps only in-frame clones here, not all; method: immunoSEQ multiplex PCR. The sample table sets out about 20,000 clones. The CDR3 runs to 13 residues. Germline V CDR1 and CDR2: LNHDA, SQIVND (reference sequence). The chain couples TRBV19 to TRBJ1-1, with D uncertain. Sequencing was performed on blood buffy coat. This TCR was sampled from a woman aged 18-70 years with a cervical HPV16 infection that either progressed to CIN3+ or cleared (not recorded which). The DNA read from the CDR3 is TGTGCCACCTCCCCCGAACTCGCGCGTGAG. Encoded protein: CATSPELARE. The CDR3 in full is CATSPELAREAFF.